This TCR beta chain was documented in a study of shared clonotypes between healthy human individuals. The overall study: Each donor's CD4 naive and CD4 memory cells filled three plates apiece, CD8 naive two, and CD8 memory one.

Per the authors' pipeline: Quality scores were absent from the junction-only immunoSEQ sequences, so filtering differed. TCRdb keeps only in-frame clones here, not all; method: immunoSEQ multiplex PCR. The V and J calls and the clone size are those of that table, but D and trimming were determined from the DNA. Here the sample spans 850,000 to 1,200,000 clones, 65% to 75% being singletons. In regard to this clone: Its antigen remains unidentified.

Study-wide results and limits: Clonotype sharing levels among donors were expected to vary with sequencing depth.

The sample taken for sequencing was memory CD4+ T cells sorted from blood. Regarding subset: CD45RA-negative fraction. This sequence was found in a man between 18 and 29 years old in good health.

The CDR3 region has the DNA TGTGCCAGCAGCGTACAGGGGAGGGACACCGGGGAGCTGTTTTTT. Translated: CASSVQGRDTGELFF. The chain is built from TRBV4-2 and TRBJ2-2; the D gene could be TRBD1 or TRBD2 (7 bases each). The CDR3 totals 15 residues. CDR1 and CDR2 (germline): LGHNA, YNFKEQ. The V and J ends lost 5 bases and 3 bases respectively, with 13 bases between them.